Presented here are 4 T cell receptor beta chains from one specimen sequenced in a study of blood T cell repertoires in COVID-19 (dated by TCRdb to 2020 to 2022). The method was the immunoSEQ multiplex PCR assay. Here the immuneACCESS table is served through TCRdb, limited to in-frame sequences with V and J called. Missing clones are a known gap in these copies; in checked studies unresolved V genes cover under half, and the rest lacks a known reason. This sample has roughly 160,000 clones in its table, and around 82% of those were observed once. Together, the top ten hold roughly 20% of the sample. The sample consisted of peripheral blood. These receptors were taken from a woman in her 70s who had recovered from COVID-19.

The chain uses TRBV27 and TRBJ2-7; 8 nucleotides line up with TRBD2. From germline, CDR1 is MNHEY and CDR2 SMNVEV (reference sequence). The CDR3 has 14 amino acids. With 5 bases clipped from V and 2 bases from J, the junction kept 5 bases outside the gene matches. For the CDR3, the DNA is TGTGCCAGCAGTCCCCGGGGGGGGGCCTACGAGCAGTACTTC. It specifies CASSPRGGAYEQYF.

This clone showed up just a few times. The chain has TRBV7-9 and TRBJ1-2; a possible D gene is TRBD1 (6 bases). CDR3 size: 11 residues. The V gene's germline CDR1 is SEHNR and CDR2 FQNEAQ (reference sequence). Trimming shortened V by 7 bases and J by 8 bases, and 11 bases separated the two germline ends. The CDR3 DNA is TGTGCCAGCAACCCAGGGGACGGCTACACCTTC. It codes for CASNPGDGYTF. Combining the CDR3 with reference TRBV7-9 and TRBJ1-2 gives the whole variable domain DTGVSQNPRHKITKRGQNVTFRCDPISEHNRLYWYRQTLGQGPEFLTYFQNEAQLEKSRLLSDRFSAERPKGSFSTLEIQRTEQGDSAMYLCASNPGDGYTFGSGTRLTVV.

Only one count was recorded for this clone. The J gene is TRBJ1-2, the V gene TRBV6-5, with a weak D call TRBD1 (6 bases). Trimming took 6 bases from V and 5 from J, leaving 13 bases between them. Germline lookup yields CDR1 MNHEY and CDR2 SVGAGI. The CDR3 covers 13 residues. The CDR3 bases are TGTGCCAGCAGCCTCGGACAGCCGTATGGCTACACCTTC. Translated: CASSLGQPYGYTF.

The chain recombines TRBV10-3 with TRBJ2-5; 8 nucleotides line up with TRBD1. Trimming removed 6 bases from V and 5 bases from J; junction bases left unmatched: 8. Germline CDR1 reads ENHRY; CDR2 reads SYGVKD. This CDR3 has 14 residues. The CDR3 sequence: CAIRGQERGETQYF. The CDR3 bases are TGTGCCATCAGGGGACAGGAAAGGGGGGAGACCCAGTACTTC.